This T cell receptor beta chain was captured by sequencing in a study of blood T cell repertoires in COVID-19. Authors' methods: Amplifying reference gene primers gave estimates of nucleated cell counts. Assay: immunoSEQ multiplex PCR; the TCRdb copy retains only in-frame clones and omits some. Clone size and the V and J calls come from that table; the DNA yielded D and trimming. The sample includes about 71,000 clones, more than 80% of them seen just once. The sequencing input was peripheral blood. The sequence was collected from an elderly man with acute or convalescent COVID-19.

The CDR3, as DNA: TGTGCCAGCACCTCTCGGCCGGAACAGGGAAAAAGCAATCAGCCCCAGCATTTT. Its protein is CASTSRPEQGKSNQPQHF. This chain uses TRBV5-5 with TRBJ1-5, with TRBD1 as a possible D gene (6 bases). The V end was cut by 6 bases, the J end by 1 base, with 23 bases between. Germline CDR1 reads SGHKS; CDR2 reads YYEKEE (reference sequence). The CDR3 loop spans 18 amino acids. The complete variable domain, with remaining parts taken from reference TRBV5-5 and TRBJ1-5, reads DAGVTQSPTHLIKTRGQQVTLRCSPISGHKSVSWYQQVLGQGPQFIFQYYEKEERGRGNFPDRFSARQFPNYSSELNVNALLLGDSALYLCASTSRPEQGKSNQPQHFGDGTRLSIL.